This is a list of T cell receptor beta chains from one sample in a study of radiotherapy plus CTLA-4 blockade in lung cancer. Assay: immunoSEQ multiplex PCR; the TCRdb copy retains only in-frame clones and omits some. The table has approximately 94,000 clones, roughly 80% seen once. This sample comprised peripheral blood, obtained from a patient treated with radiotherapy plus ipilimumab. The source of these receptors is a human donor with non-small cell lung cancer that progressed on radiotherapy plus ipilimumab. Each CDR3 is given with its conserved first and last residue. Each record gives: V gene, clone size, D gene, J gene, CDR3 protein, CDR3 DNA. D genes are given only for firm matches. Not all rows give a size; the values are once, few, many and, for expanded clones, a class.

TRBV5-1	few	.	TRBJ1-2	CASTDSGTYGYTF	TGCGCCAGCACCGATTCTGGGACGTATGGCTACACCTTC
TRBV30	.	.	TRBJ2-1	CAWSPSPDPAFF	TGTGCCTGGAGTCCCAGTCCAGACCCAGCGTTCTTC
TRBV12-5	.	.	TRBJ2-5	CASGFEGFGETQYF	TGTGCTAGTGGTTTTGAGGGTTTTGGGGAGACCCAGTACTTC
TRBV7-9	.	TRBD2	TRBJ2-7	CASSPPGLAGFYEQYF	TGTGCCAGCAGCCCACCGGGACTAGCGGGGTTCTACGAGCAGTACTTC
TRBV7-3	.	TRBD2	TRBJ2-7	CASSTISGSSYEQYF	TGTGCCAGCAGCACGATTAGCGGGAGCTCCTACGAGCAGTACTTC
TRBV2	.	.	TRBJ2-3	CASPWGPRRDTQYF	TGTGCCAGCCCGTGGGGCCCGAGGAGAGATACGCAGTATTTT
TRBV7-6	.	.	TRBJ1-5	CASSFGEGTQPQHF	TGTGCCAGCAGCTTTGGTGAGGGAACGCAGCCCCAGCATTTT
TRBV9	.	TRBD1	TRBJ1-2	CASSEGQGYGYTF	TGTGCCAGCAGCGAGGGACAGGGTTATGGCTACACCTTC
TRBV28	once	.	TRBJ1-5	CASSSGYSNQPQHF	TGTGCCAGCAGTTCAGGCTATAGCAATCAGCCCCAGCATTTT
TRBV5-1	.	.	TRBJ1-1	CASSLGGRANTEAFF	TGCGCCAGCAGCTTGGGCGGCAGAGCGAACACTGAAGCTTTCTTT
TRBV28	.	.	TRBJ2-5	CASMMAGQSLQETQYF	TGTGCCAGCATGATGGCCGGACAGAGCCTCCAAGAGACCCAGTACTTC
TRBV19	few	TRBD1	TRBJ1-5	CASSMTGGLVDQPQHF	TGTGCCAGTAGTATGACAGGGGGCTTGGTAGATCAGCCCCAGCATTTT
TRBV11-2	.	.	TRBJ2-3	CASSSRQGLTDTQYF	TGTGCCAGCAGCTCGCGACAGGGACTCACAGATACGCAGTATTTT
TRBV6-5	once	.	TRBJ2-3	CASSNDGSTDTQYF	TGTGCCAGCAGTAATGACGGGTCCACAGATACGCAGTATTTT
TRBV5-1	once	TRBD1	TRBJ2-5	CASSFLVGETGAAAAETQYF	TGCGCCAGCAGCTTTCTAGTAGGGGAGACAGGGGCGGCCGCAGCTGAGACCCAGTACTTC
TRBV6-6	.	.	TRBJ2-1	CASSLDLNEQFF	TGTGCCAGCAGTTTAGACCTGAATGAGCAGTTCTTC
TRBV6-6	.	TRBD1	TRBJ1-2	CASSLQQGNYGYTF	TGTGCCAGCAGCCTGCAACAGGGGAACTATGGCTACACCTTC
TRBV30	.	.	TRBJ1-2	CAWAGPQGNYGYTF	TGTGCCTGGGCCGGCCCCCAGGGTAACTATGGCTACACCTTC
TRBV5-1	.	TRBD2	TRBJ2-1	CASSLLRLADNEQFF	TGCGCCAGCAGCTTGCTGCGACTAGCGGACAATGAGCAGTTCTTC
TRBV6-1	.	.	TRBJ2-7	CASVGQMSSYEQYF	TGTGCCAGCGTAGGACAGATGAGCTCCTACGAGCAGTACTTC
TRBV5-8	.	TRBD2	TRBJ2-1	CASSLTSLATNLDEQFF	TGTGCCAGCAGCTTGACATCACTAGCGACAAACCTGGATGAGCAGTTCTTC
TRBV5-1	.	.	TRBJ1-1	CASSLGQGRTEAFF	TGCGCCAGCAGCTTGGGCCAGGGGCGAACTGAAGCTTTCTTT
TRBV6-6	.	TRBD1	TRBJ1-4	CATGGQGYEKLFF	TGTGCCACAGGGGGACAGGGGTATGAAAAACTGTTTTTT
TRBV29-1	.	.	TRBJ1-3	CSVNRISGNTIYF	TGCAGCGTCAACAGAATCTCTGGAAACACCATATATTTT
TRBV5-1	.	.	TRBJ2-7	CASSRAAGYEQYF	TGCGCCAGCAGCCGCGCGGCAGGCTACGAGCAGTACTTC
TRBV2	.	.	TRBJ1-2	CASRDGYGYTF	TGTGCCAGCAGGGACGGGTATGGCTACACCTTC